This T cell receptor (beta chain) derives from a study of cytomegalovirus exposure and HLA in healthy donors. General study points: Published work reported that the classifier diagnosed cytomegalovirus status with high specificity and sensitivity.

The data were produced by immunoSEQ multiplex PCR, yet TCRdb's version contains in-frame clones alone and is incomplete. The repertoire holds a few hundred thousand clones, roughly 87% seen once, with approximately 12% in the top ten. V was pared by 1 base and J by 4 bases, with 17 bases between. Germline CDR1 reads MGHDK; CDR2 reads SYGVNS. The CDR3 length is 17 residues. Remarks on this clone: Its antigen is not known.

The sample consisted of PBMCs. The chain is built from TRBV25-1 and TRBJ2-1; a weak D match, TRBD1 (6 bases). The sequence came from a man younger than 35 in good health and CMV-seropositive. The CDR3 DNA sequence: TGTGCCAGCAGTGAATGGGGGCCGGAAACAATTTACAATGAGCAGTTCTTC. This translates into CASSEWGPETIYNEQFF.